This T cell receptor (beta chain) emerged from a study of a mutant IDH1 vaccine in newly diagnosed glioma. On the study more broadly: Either 4-6 weeks after radiotherapy alone or alongside temozolomide, vaccination was begun. It was radiotherapy, temozolomide, or both that patients received previously, with most receiving both.

This CDR3 spans 10 amino acids. Germline V gene data show CDR1 as DFQATT and CDR2 as SNEGSKA (reference sequence). V gave up 5 bases and J gave up 7 bases, with 8 bases separating them. On this clone itself: The antigen is undetermined.

The time point: week 5, during vaccination. It was 300 ug of mutant IDH1 20-mer peptide that made up each vaccine dose, given with topical imiquimod. Tumors from donors were new WHO grade 3 or 4 IDH1-mutant astrocytomas with ATRX loss. The repertoire was sequenced with immunoSEQ multiplex PCR; TCRdb's copy has only in-frame clones and lacks some. The table has around 58,000 clones, roughly four fifths seen once. Sequences were derived from PBMCs, sampled from a glioma patient whose treatment included an IDH1 peptide vaccine. The chain recombines TRBV20-1 with TRBJ2-5; possible D gene TRBD2, 5 bases. The sequence derives from a man aged 30 to 45 with glioma. The CDR3 region has the DNA TGCAGTGCTGGGGAGAGGACCCAGTACTTC. It codes for CSAGERTQYF.